This T cell receptor (beta chain) came from a study of Graves' ophthalmopathy and Graves' hyperthyroidism. The germline V gene has CDR1 SGDLS and CDR2 YYNGEE. The CDR3 loop spans 16 amino acids. The V and J ends lost 4 bases and 2 bases respectively, with 19 bases between them. RNA transcripts were the template, and TCR beta CDR3 regions were amplified from them. Second-round multiplex PCR came after first-round RT-PCR with HTBI primers. TCRdb processed the multiplex PCR reads anew with MiXCR; each CDR3 protein has one entry. This table has hundreds of thousands of distinct CDR3 sequences, roughly two fifths appearing once.

The V gene is TRBV9, the J gene TRBJ2-7, with D possibly being TRBD1 (10 bases). The TCR sequence derives from an adult man with Graves' ophthalmopathy. Input material: peripheral blood. CDR3 loop: CASSHPSGTGAYEQYF. In DNA form, the CDR3 reads TGTGCCAGCAGCCATCCTAGCGGGACAGGGGCCTACGAGCAGTACTTC.